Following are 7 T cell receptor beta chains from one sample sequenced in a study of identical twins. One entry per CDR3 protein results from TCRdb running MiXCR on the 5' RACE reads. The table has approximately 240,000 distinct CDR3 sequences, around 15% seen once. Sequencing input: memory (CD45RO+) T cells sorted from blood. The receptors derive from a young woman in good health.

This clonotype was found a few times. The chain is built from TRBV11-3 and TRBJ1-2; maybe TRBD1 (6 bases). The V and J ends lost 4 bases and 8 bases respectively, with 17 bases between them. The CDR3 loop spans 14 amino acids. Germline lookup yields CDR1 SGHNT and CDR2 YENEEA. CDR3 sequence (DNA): TGTGCCAGCAGCTGGTCGGCAGGGGCGGCCGGCTACACCTTC. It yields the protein CASSWSAGAAGYTF.

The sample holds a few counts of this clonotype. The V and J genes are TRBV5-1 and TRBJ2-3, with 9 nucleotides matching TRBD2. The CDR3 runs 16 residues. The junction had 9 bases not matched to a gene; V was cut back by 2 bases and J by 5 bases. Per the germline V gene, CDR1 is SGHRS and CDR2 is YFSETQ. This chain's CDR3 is CASSFEAGGPGDTQYF. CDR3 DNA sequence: TGCGCCAGCAGCTTCGAGGCGGGGGGGCCTGGAGATACGCAGTATTTT.

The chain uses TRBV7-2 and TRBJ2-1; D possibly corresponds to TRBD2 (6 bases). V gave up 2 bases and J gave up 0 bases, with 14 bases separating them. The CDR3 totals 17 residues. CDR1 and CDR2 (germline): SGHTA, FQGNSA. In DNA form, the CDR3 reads TGTGCCAGCAGCTTAATAATAGCGGCGAGCTCCTACAATGAGCAGTTCTTC. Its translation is CASSLIIAASSYNEQFF.

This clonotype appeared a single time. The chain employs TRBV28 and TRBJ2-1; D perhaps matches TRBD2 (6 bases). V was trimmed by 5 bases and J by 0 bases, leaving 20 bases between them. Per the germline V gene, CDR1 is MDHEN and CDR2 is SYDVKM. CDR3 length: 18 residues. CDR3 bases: TGTGCCAGCAGTCCCCTTTCGTTAGCGGAGAGCTCCTACAATGAGCAGTTCTTC. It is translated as CASSPLSLAESSYNEQFF.

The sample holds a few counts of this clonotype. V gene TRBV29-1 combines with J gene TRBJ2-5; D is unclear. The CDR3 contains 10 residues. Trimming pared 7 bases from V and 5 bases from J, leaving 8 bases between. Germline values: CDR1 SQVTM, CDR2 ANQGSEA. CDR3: CSGGSETQYF. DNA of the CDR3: TGCAGCGGCGGCTCTGAGACCCAGTACTTC.

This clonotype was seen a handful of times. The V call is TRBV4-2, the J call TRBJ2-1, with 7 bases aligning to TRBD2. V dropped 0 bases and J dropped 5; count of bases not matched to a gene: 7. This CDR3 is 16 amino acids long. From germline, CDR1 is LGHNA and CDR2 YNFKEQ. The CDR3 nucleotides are TGTGCCAGCAGCCAAGACGGGGGAGGGACGCACAATGAGCAGTTCTTC. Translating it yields CASSQDGGGTHNEQFF.

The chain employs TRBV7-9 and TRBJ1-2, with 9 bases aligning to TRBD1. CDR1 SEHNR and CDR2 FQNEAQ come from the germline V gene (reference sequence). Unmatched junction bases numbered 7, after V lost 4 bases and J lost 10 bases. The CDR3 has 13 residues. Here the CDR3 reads CASSWGQGSIYTF. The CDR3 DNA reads TGTGCCAGCAGCTGGGGACAGGGAAGCATCTACACCTTC.